Below, 5 T cell receptor beta chains from the same sample are listed, as sequenced in a study of response to subunit inactivated influenza vaccine. TCRdb recomputed calls from the RT-PCR reads with MiXCR, one row per CDR3 protein. Of about 570,000 distinct CDR3 sequences in the sample, roughly 12% were seen once. The sample was also reused in another study, on T cells expressing NK-cell markers. That work contributes: In generating TCR beta cDNA, 5'RACE template switching with UMIs was used.

Sequenced material: PBMCs from blood, taken on the day of vaccination. Receptors were obtained from a man aged 45-60 years who received an inactivated influenza vaccine.

V usage is TRBV5-8 and J usage is TRBJ2-7, with D possibly TRBD2 on 6 matching bases. The V end was cut by 3 bases, the J end by 3 bases, with 19 bases between. This CDR3 is built from 16 residues. Germline V gives CDR1 SGHTS, CDR2 YDEGEE. CDR3 sequence: CASSSLSGDPFYEQYF. The CDR3 nucleotides read TGTGCCAGCAGCTCGCTCTCGGGAGACCCGTTCTACGAGCAGTACTTC.

In this sample, this clonotype turned up a few times. The genes are TRBV24-1 and TRBJ2-1, with a tentative D call TRBD1 (6 bases). The CDR3 has 12 amino acids. The V and J ends lost 9 bases and 4 bases respectively, with 9 bases between them. CDR1 KGHDR and CDR2 SFDVKD come from the germline V gene. The CDR3 region has the DNA TGTGCCACCGGGACACCTTACAATGAGCAGTTCTTC. It translates to CATGTPYNEQFF.

This clonotype was seen a few times. The chain links TRBV5-1 to TRBJ2-1; the D gene is possibly TRBD1 (5 bases). There are 15 residues in the CDR3. Germline-derived CDR1 and CDR2 are SGHRS and YFSETQ. V lost 0 bases and J 2 bases, leaving 9 bases between the germline ends. Here the CDR3 DNA reads TGCGCCAGCAGCTTGGATCAGGGTACCTACAATGAGCAGTTCTTC. As protein: CASSLDQGTYNEQFF.

In this sample, this clonotype turned up many times. This chain uses TRBV7-9 with TRBJ2-7; 9 bases match TRBD1. Germline V gene data show CDR1 as SEHNR and CDR2 as FQNEAQ (reference sequence). With V trimmed by 5 bases and J by 4 bases, 15 bases remained unmatched. The CDR3 sequence is 17 residues long. The CDR3 here is CASSPHRLGQGMYEQYF. DNA of the CDR3: TGTGCCAGCAGCCCTCACCGTCTCGGACAGGGGATGTACGAGCAGTACTTC. The full variable domain, its missing parts supplied by reference TRBV7-9 and TRBJ2-7, is DTGVSQNPRHKITKRGQNVTFRCDPISEHNRLYWYRQTLGQGPEFLTYFQNEAQLEKSRLLSDRFSAERPKGSFSTLEIQRTEQGDSAMYLCASSPHRLGQGMYEQYFGPGTRLTVT.

This clonotype was observed many times. The gene calls are TRBV6-2 or TRBV6-3 and TRBJ1-6; 9 bases are a match to TRBD1. The CDR3 runs to 15 residues. CDR1 is MNHEY and CDR2 is SVGEGT in the germline V gene. V shed 5 bases, J shed 7 bases, and the junction held 6 bases outside the gene matches. The CDR3 DNA follows: TGTGCCAGCAGTCAGTGGACAGGGGACAATTCACCCCTCCACTTT. Encoded protein: CASSQWTGDNSPLHF.